This is a list of T cell receptor beta chains from one sample in a study of blood T cell repertoires in COVID-19. Clones were sequenced by immunoSEQ multiplex PCR, and TCRdb holds only the in-frame ones, with some missing. The table lists about 140,000 clones, 84% of them singletons. Sample: peripheral blood. The origin of the receptors is a woman older than 75 in a cohort sampled during active or convalescent COVID-19. The CDR3 runs from the conserved cysteine through the conserved F or W. A D gene is named only where the DNA matches it firmly. The size entry is marked missing in some rows and otherwise reads once, few, many or a size class.

. once TRBJ1-2 TRBV2 14 TGTGCCAGCAGGGAGGTTGGGGGGACTTATGGCTACACCTTC CASREVGGTYGYTF
TRBD2 . TRBJ2-7 TRBV9 15 TGTGCCAGCAGCGTAGGGATGGGGGGGAGATACGAGCAGTACTTC CASSVGMGGRYEQYF
TRBD1 . TRBJ1-6 TRBV2 15 TGTGCCAGCAGCGAAGTAGGGACAGGGACTTCACCCCTCCACTTT CASSEVGTGTSPLHF
TRBD1 . TRBJ2-3 TRBV29-1 13 TGCAGCGGGCGACAGGGGGCTGGGGATACGCAGTATTTT CSGRQGAGDTQYF
. . TRBJ2-3 TRBV6-1 14 TGTGCCAGCAGTGAGGGCGGGGGCGCAGATACGCAGTATTTT CASSEGGGADTQYF
TRBD1 few TRBJ2-1 TRBV2 15 TGTGCCAGCAGTACCCGGGACAGGGGGTTGAATGAGCAGTTCTTC CASSTRDRGLNEQFF
TRBD1 few TRBJ1-3 TRBV7-3 13 TGTGCCAGCAGCTTGGGACAGGGAAACACCATATATTTT CASSLGQGNTIYF
TRBD1 . TRBJ1-4 TRBV2 14 TGTGCCAGCAATAGACAGGGAGGAGATGAAAAACTGTTTTTT CASNRQGGDEKLFF
TRBD1 . TRBJ1-3 TRBV9 19 TGTGCCAGCAGCCCCCTCGGTAGGACAGGGGCTCACTCTGGAAACACCATATATTTT CASSPLGRTGAHSGNTIYF
TRBD2 . TRBJ2-6 TRBV3-1/TRBV3-2 21 TGTGCCAGCAGTCCAAAGGGCGGGGGGGTCCCTTCCAGCTCTGGGGCCAACGTCCTGACTTTC CASSPKGGGVPSSSGANVLTF
. . TRBJ2-2 TRBV28 13 TGTGCCAGCAGTCCCCAGAACACCGGGGAGCTGTTTTTT CASSPQNTGELFF
TRBD1 . TRBJ1-5 TRBV6-6 14 TGTGCCAGCAGGAAGGACAGGGGTTCTGGGGCCCAGCATTTT CASRKDRGSGAQHF
. few TRBJ1-2 TRBV6-5 14 TGTGCCAGCAGTTATCAGGGCAGTAACTATGGCTACACCTTC CASSYQGSNYGYTF
TRBD2 . TRBJ2-1 TRBV5-8 18 TGTGCCAGCAGCTTGGCGCGCCTAGCGGGGGCCACCTACAATGAGCAGTTCTTC CASSLARLAGATYNEQFF
. . TRBJ1-1 TRBV13 15 TGTGCCAGCAGCTTAAGTGGCAGGGGTAACACTGAAGCTTTCTTT CASSLSGRGNTEAFF
. once TRBJ2-6 TRBV28 16 TGTGCCAGCAGTCCCCCGAGAGGATCTGGGGCCAACGTCCTGACTTTC CASSPPRGSGANVLTF
TRBD1 . TRBJ2-5 TRBV5-1 15 TGCGCCAGCAGCGGAACAGGGGGTTGGCAAGAGACCCAGTACTTC CASSGTGGWQETQYF
. . TRBJ1-4 TRBV25-1 15 TGTGCCAGCAGCGTGGTGGGGGCAGGGAAAGGAAAACTGTTTTTT CASSVVGAGKGKLFF
. . TRBJ2-5 TRBV6-5 15 TGTGCCAGCAGTTATAATCGGGGGAACCAAGAGACCCAGTACTTC CASSYNRGNQETQYF
. . TRBJ2-1 TRBV19 16 TGTGCCAGTAGTAGTGATGAGAGGGGGAGCTACAATGAGCAGTTCTTC CASSSDERGSYNEQFF
. many TRBJ2-1 TRBV7-3 16 TGTGCCAGCAGCCTAGTGGGGGGTTTCTCCTACAATGAGCAGTTCTTC CASSLVGGFSYNEQFF
. . TRBJ2-3 TRBV6-2/TRBV6-3 15 TGTGCCAGCAGCTGGGGGGGCCGCTACACAGATACGCAGTATTTT CASSWGGRYTDTQYF
TRBD2 . TRBJ2-5 TRBV5-4 18 TGTGCCAGCAGCTTGCGCGGACTAGCGGGGGGAGGACAAGAGACCCAGTACTTC CASSLRGLAGGGQETQYF
. many TRBJ1-6 TRBV9 15 TGTGCCAGCAGCGTAGATTGGATGGGCAATTCACCCCTCCACTTT CASSVDWMGNSPLHF